This is a list of T cell receptor beta chains from one sample in a study of Ad26.COV2.S vaccination and SARS-CoV-2 variants. Only in-frame clones appear in the TCRdb table, and some are missing; sequencing was by immunoSEQ multiplex PCR. The sample has 510,000 or so clones, around 85% seen once. The sequencing here drew on peripheral blood, taken in a trial of Ad26.COV2.S vaccine versus placebo. The source is a person aged 18-60 years who received the Ad26.COV2.S COVID-19 vaccine or a placebo. CDR3s include the opening cysteine and the closing phenylalanine or tryptophan. The order of the fields is clone size, J gene, D gene, CDR3 length, V gene, CDR3 DNA, CDR3 protein. The D gene is left open where the match is weak. Size values are once, few and many counts, or a class for expanded clones, and some rows have none.

. | TRBJ2-5 | TRBD1 | 15 | TRBV7-9 | TGTGCCAGCAGCTTTACAGGGGTCGGGCAAGAGACCCAGTACTTC | CASSFTGVGQETQYF
. | TRBJ2-3 | TRBD2 | 17 | TRBV3-1/TRBV3-2 | TGTGCCAGCAGCCAAGATTCGCTAGCGGGGCCGGGAGATACGCAGTATTTT | CASSQDSLAGPGDTQYF
few | TRBJ1-3 | . | 11 | TRBV20-1 | TGCAGTGCATACGGCGGAAACACCATATATTTT | CSAYGGNTIYF
once | TRBJ1-6 | TRBD1 | 16 | TRBV27 | TGTGCCAGCAGTTTAAGTCCGGGAGGGGGCAATTCACCCCTCCACTTT | CASSLSPGGGNSPLHF
. | TRBJ1-5 | . | 13 | TRBV19 | TGTGCCAGTAGTAATGGAATAGGTCAGCCCCAGCATTTT | CASSNGIGQPQHF
. | TRBJ1-6 | TRBD1 | 14 | TRBV3-1/TRBV3-2 | TGTGCCAGCAGCCCGGGACAGTACCCTTCACCCCTCCACTTT | CASSPGQYPSPLHF
few | TRBJ2-6 | . | 15 | TRBV24-1 | TGTGCCACCAGCACAACGACCTCTGGGGCCAACGTCCTGACTTTC | CATSTTTSGANVLTF
. | TRBJ1-2 | . | 13 | TRBV30 | TGTGCCTCCGAAGGGGGGAATAACTATGGCTACACCTTC | CASEGGNNYGYTF
. | TRBJ2-3 | . | 13 | TRBV5-4 | TGTGCCAGCAGCTTGGACAGGCTAGATACGCAGTATTTT | CASSLDRLDTQYF
. | TRBJ1-1 | . | 15 | TRBV4-3 | TGCGCCAGCAGCCAAGATACGGGGGGCCCTGCTGAAGCTTTCTTT | CASSQDTGGPAEAFF
. | TRBJ2-1 | . | 13 | TRBV15 | TGTGCCACCAGCAGAAGAGATACCCGAGAGCAGTTCTTC | CATSRRDTREQFF
. | TRBJ1-5 | . | 16 | TRBV28 | TGTGCCAGCAGTTTACAACTTTCCCAGGGGAATCAGCCCCAGCATTTT | CASSLQLSQGNQPQHF
. | TRBJ1-6 | TRBD1 | 15 | TRBV4-3 | TGCGCCAGCAGCCAATACAGGGGTTCTGGTTCACCCCTCCACTTT | CASSQYRGSGSPLHF
once | TRBJ2-6 | . | 15 | TRBV11-2 | TGTGCCAGCAGCTTAGGGAGCTCTGGGGCCAACGTCCTGACTTTC | CASSLGSSGANVLTF
. | TRBJ2-1 | TRBD1 | 13 | TRBV28 | TGTGCCAGCAACCAGGGGGCGGGTAATGAGCAGTTCTTC | CASNQGAGNEQFF
. | TRBJ2-5 | . | 14 | TRBV20-1 | TGCAGTGCTATTGACATAGCGCTTGGAGAGACCCAGTACTTC | CSAIDIALGETQYF
. | TRBJ2-1 | . | 16 | TRBV5-1 | TGCGCCAGCAGCTTGGTAGGAACCCCCCCTTACAATGAGCAGTTCTTC | CASSLVGTPPYNEQFF
. | TRBJ1-1 | TRBD1 | 14 | TRBV19 | TGTGCCAGTAGTAGAGAAGGGACAGGCTCTGAAGCTTTCTTT | CASSREGTGSEAFF
. | TRBJ2-1 | . | 11 | TRBV15 | TGTGCCACCGGCCGAAACAATGAGCAGTTCTTC | CATGRNNEQFF
. | TRBJ2-7 | TRBD2 | 15 | TRBV2 | TGTGCCAGCAACCGTGGGGGACTAGTCACCTACGAGCAGTACTTC | CASNRGGLVTYEQYF
. | TRBJ2-7 | . | 19 | TRBV5-5 | TGTGCCAGCAGCTTCCCTAACCCCCACAGACGGGGTGGAGGGTACGAGCAGTACTTC | CASSFPNPHRRGGGYEQYF
. | TRBJ2-1 | TRBD2 | 16 | TRBV19 | TGTGCCAGTAGTCGGACTAGCGGAGCTAGGTACAATGAGCAGTTCTTC | CASSRTSGARYNEQFF
. | TRBJ2-1 | . | 11 | TRBV7-2 | TGTGCCAGCAGCCAAGGCGCTCTAGGGTTCTTC | CASSQGALGFF
. | TRBJ1-6 | TRBD1 | 13 | TRBV19 | TGTGCCAGTAGCGGACAGGCTAATTCACCCCTCCACTTT | CASSGQANSPLHF
. | TRBJ2-7 | TRBD2 | 15 | TRBV6-2/TRBV6-3 | TGTGCCAGCAGCCTCCGGGTGAGCGGGAGTACCGAGCAGTACTTC | CASSLRVSGSTEQYF
. | TRBJ2-5 | . | 13 | TRBV28 | TGTGCCAGCAGCCAACAGGGGAGGAAGACCCAGTACTTC | CASSQQGRKTQYF
. | TRBJ2-2 | . | 14 | TRBV4-2 | TGTGCCAGCAGCCAAGATTTGACCACCGGGGAGCTGTTTTTT | CASSQDLTTGELFF
. | TRBJ1-2 | . | 13 | TRBV2 | TGTGCCAGCAGTGTTATCAGGGCGCATGGCTACACCTTC | CASSVIRAHGYTF
few | TRBJ2-2 | TRBD2 | 13 | TRBV2 | TGTGCCAGCCGGGACTACCCCACCGGGGAGCTGTTTTTT | CASRDYPTGELFF
. | TRBJ1-5 | . | 17 | TRBV5-4 | TGTGCCAGCAGCTTGGTGTGCAGGGACTCCAGCAATCAGCCCCAGCATTTT | CASSLVCRDSSNQPQHF
. | TRBJ1-1 | . | 15 | TRBV15 | TGTGCCACCAGCAGCTCCAGGGTAGGGAACAATGAAGCTTTCTTT | CATSSSRVGNNEAFF
. | TRBJ2-7 | . | 13 | TRBV27 | TGTGCCAGCAGTTTGTCGGCCCCTAGGGAGCAGTACTTC | CASSLSAPREQYF
few | TRBJ1-2 | . | 14 | TRBV7-9 | TGTGCCAGCAGACATAGGACAGCAAACTATGGCTACACCTTC | CASRHRTANYGYTF
. | TRBJ2-7 | TRBD1 | 15 | TRBV5-4 | TGTGCCAGCAGCCTACCCGGGACAGGTGTCTACGAGCAGTACTTC | CASSLPGTGVYEQYF
. | TRBJ2-3 | . | 15 | TRBV9 | TGTGCCAGCAGCGTAGGAAGATACGGCACAGATACGCAGTATTTT | CASSVGRYGTDTQYF
. | TRBJ1-1 | . | 13 | TRBV5-1 | TGCGCCAGCAGCTTAAGGGTGAACACTGAAGCTTTCTTT | CASSLRVNTEAFF
. | TRBJ1-2 | . | 13 | TRBV7-2 | TGTGCCAGCAGCTCAGGGGCTAACTATGGCTACACCTTC | CASSSGANYGYTF
once | TRBJ2-1 | TRBD2 | 18 | TRBV7-9 | TGTGCCAGCAGCTTAAGGCTAGCGGGAGGAAGTTCCTACAATGAGCAGTTCTTC | CASSLRLAGGSSYNEQFF
. | TRBJ2-1 | . | 15 | TRBV9 | TGTGCCAGCAGCGTAGAGGCTAGCGACTACAATGAGCAGTTCTTC | CASSVEASDYNEQFF
once | TRBJ2-5 | . | 13 | TRBV5-4 | TGTGCCAGCAGCTTTCCGGATCAAGAGACCCAGTACTTC | CASSFPDQETQYF
. | TRBJ2-7 | TRBD1 | 16 | TRBV5-6 | TGTGCCAGCAGCTCCCCAGCCGGGACAGGGGGGTACGAGCAGTACTTC | CASSSPAGTGGYEQYF
once | TRBJ1-1 | . | 13 | TRBV29-1 | TGCAGCGTGGAGAGGAGCTGGTCCTCTGAAGCTTTCTTT | CSVERSWSSEAFF
once | TRBJ2-7 | . | 18 | TRBV5-1 | TGCGCCAGCCCCTCGTGCGAATTGGGACAACGCGTAACCTACGAGCAGTACTTC | CASPSCELGQRVTYEQYF
. | TRBJ1-6 | . | 16 | TRBV9 | TGTGCCAGCAGCGGAGGGTCCGGGGGGTCTAATTCACCCCTCCACTTT | CASSGGSGGSNSPLHF
. | TRBJ2-7 | TRBD2 | 16 | TRBV15 | TGTGCCACCAGCAGAGCCACGACTAGCGGGGGCTACGAGCAGTACTTC | CATSRATTSGGYEQYF
. | TRBJ2-1 | TRBD2 | 15 | TRBV7-9 | TGTGCCAGCAGCTCTGGACTAGCCCCGTACAATGAGCAGTTCTTC | CASSSGLAPYNEQFF
. | TRBJ2-2 | . | 14 | TRBV7-2 | TGTGCCAGCAGCCTTCGGGGAACCACCGGGGAGCTGTTTTTT | CASSLRGTTGELFF
. | TRBJ2-3 | . | 12 | TRBV27 | TGTGCCAGCAGTCAGATAGCGACGGACCCGTATTTT | CASSQIATDPYF
. | TRBJ2-3 | TRBD1 | 16 | TRBV6-5 | TGTGCCAGCAGTTACACGGGACAGGGGGCGTCAGATACGCAGTATTTT | CASSYTGQGASDTQYF
. | TRBJ2-3 | . | 11 | TRBV29-1 | TGCAGCGTTAGCTGGGCAGATACGCAGTATTTT | CSVSWADTQYF
. | TRBJ2-7 | . | 13 | TRBV9 | TGTGCCAGCAGCGTAGACAGCACCTACGAGCAGTACTTC | CASSVDSTYEQYF
. | TRBJ2-2 | . | 16 | TRBV4-2 | TGTGCCAGCAGCCAAGATGGCGCAGCGAACACCGGGGAGCTGTTTTTT | CASSQDGAANTGELFF